Below, one T cell receptor (beta chain) is given with its context. An expanded emulsion RT-PCR with primers for all TCR V genes paired CD8+ T cell chains. This specimen belongs to a study of T cell repertoires in breast cancer. During the second nested PCR, blocking oligonucleotides suppressed genes that were not paired. TCRdb fed the emulsion pairing reads into MiXCR, producing one record per CDR3 protein. In the table there are about 40,000 distinct CDR3 sequences, over 40% of which are singletons. V was cut by 5 bases and J by 2 bases, with 16 bases left in between. Germline V gene sequence: CDR1 SGHTA, CDR2 FQGNSA. CDR3 length: 16 residues.

Sequenced: CD8+ T cells. This rearrangement joins TRBV7-2 to TRBJ2-1; D is undetermined. The sequence was obtained from a pool of human donors with breast cancer or a healthy control (not recorded which). This chain's CDR3 is CASSILTGPTYNEQFF. In nucleotides, the CDR3 is TGTGCCAGCAGCATACTTACCGGGCCCACCTACAATGAGCAGTTCTTC.